The rows below give T cell receptor beta chains drawn from one sample of a study of T cell repertoires in cytomegalovirus infection. MiXCR, run by TCRdb on the reads, gives a single entry per CDR3 protein. The sample yields roughly 180,000 distinct CDR3 sequences, about a fifth seen once. These receptors' targets are unknown. This specimen consisted of CD8+ T cells from cultured PBMCs, obtained from culture after CMV antigen stimulation. The receptors originated from a human donor in good health (CMV status not recorded). Some clones in this sample may be carry-over from other donors' samples. Each CDR3 is given with its conserved first and last residue. The D gene is left open where the match is weak. Some rows mark clone size as missing; the rest say once, few, many or name a class of expanded clone.

>TRBV6-6|TRBJ2-3|-|-|15
CASREGGAVLDTQYF
TGTGCCAGCAGGGAGGGCGGGGCGGTGTTAGATACGCAGTATTTT
>TRBV6-6|TRBJ2-6|few|-|17
CASGPSTGEAGANVLTF
TGTGCCAGCGGTCCAAGTACAGGGGAGGCTGGGGCCAACGTCCTGACTTTC
>TRBV4-1|TRBJ2-1|few|-|16
CASSQEGKASYNEQFF
TGCGCCAGCAGCCAAGAAGGAAAGGCCTCCTACAATGAGCAGTTCTTC
>TRBV6-2/TRBV6-3|TRBJ2-1|many|-|14
CATQGGQVYNEQFF
TGTGCCACCCAAGGGGGGCAGGTTTACAATGAGCAGTTCTTC
>TRBV12-3/TRBV12-4|TRBJ1-2|-|-|11
CASVTGIGYTF
TGTGCCAGCGTAACAGGGATTGGCTACACCTTC
>TRBV6-1|TRBJ1-1|-|-|14
CASSEGLLVAEAFF
TGTGCCAGCAGTGAAGGACTTCTGGTGGCTGAAGCTTTCTTT
>TRBV7-8|TRBJ2-1|-|-|16
CASRPWTELSYNEQFF
TGTGCCAGCAGGCCCTGGACAGAATTATCCTACAATGAGCAGTTCTTC
>TRBV10-1|TRBJ2-3|few|-|13
CASSESGTDTQYF
TGCGCCAGCAGTGAGTCCGGAACAGATACGCAGTATTTT
>TRBV10-3|TRBJ2-2|-|TRBD1|14
CALRTGGSTGELFF
TGTGCCTTACGGACAGGAGGAAGCACCGGGGAGCTGTTTTTT
>TRBV7-9|TRBJ2-3|few|TRBD1|15
CASSLATGETDTQYF
TGTGCCAGCAGCTTAGCAACAGGGGAAACAGATACGCAGTATTTT
>TRBV6-1|TRBJ1-5|-|TRBD1|14
CASRVGQVDQPQHF
TGTGCCAGCAGGGTAGGACAGGTCGATCAGCCCCAGCATTTT
>TRBV7-9|TRBJ2-3|few|-|14
CASSLGGPQDTQYF
TGTGCCAGCAGCTTAGGGGGCCCCCAGGATACGCAGTATTTT
>TRBV15|TRBJ2-1|-|TRBD2|16
CATRSTSGAPYNEQFF
TGTGCCACCAGGAGTACTAGCGGCGCCCCCTACAATGAGCAGTTCTTC
>TRBV4-1|TRBJ1-6|many|TRBD1|18
CASSQVFRDSFYNSPLHF
TGCGCCAGCAGCCAAGTGTTCCGGGACAGCTTCTATAATTCACCCCTCCACTTT
>TRBV12-3/TRBV12-4|TRBJ1-2|-|TRBD1|14
CASSYGTGGHGYTF
TGTGCCAGCAGTTATGGGACAGGTGGCCATGGCTACACCTTC
>TRBV12-3/TRBV12-4|TRBJ1-2|few|-|15
CASSLSWAEDYGYTF
TGTGCCAGCAGTTTATCGTGGGCGGAGGACTATGGCTACACCTTC
>TRBV6-2/TRBV6-3|TRBJ1-5|few|-|13
CASSLGIHQPQHF
TGTGCCAGCAGCCTCGGGATTCATCAGCCCCAGCATTTT
>TRBV7-6|TRBJ1-2|-|-|16
CASSPAGLGVDYGYTF
TGTGCCAGCAGCCCGGCTGGACTAGGGGTCGACTATGGCTACACCTTC
>TRBV14|TRBJ1-1|-|-|15
CASSQDANMNTEAFF
TGTGCCAGCAGCCAAGATGCTAACATGAACACTGAAGCTTTCTTT
>TRBV7-2|TRBJ2-7|few|-|15
CASSLGGSATYEQYF
TGTGCCAGCAGCTTGGGGGGCTCAGCCACCTACGAGCAGTACTTC
>TRBV6-2/TRBV6-3|TRBJ1-6|few|TRBD1|16
CASSYPTGGGGSPLHF
TGTGCCAGCAGTTACCCGACAGGGGGCGGAGGATCACCCCTCCACTTT
>TRBV15|TRBJ1-1|few|-|13
CATSSRPWDEAFF
TGTGCCACCAGCAGCCGACCCTGGGATGAAGCTTTCTTT
>TRBV19|TRBJ2-4|many|TRBD1|15
CASRWGQGALDIQYF
TGTGCCAGTAGATGGGGACAGGGGGCGTTGGACATTCAGTACTTC
>TRBV30|TRBJ1-1|-|TRBD1|12
CAWEDRGTEAFF
TGTGCCTGGGAAGACAGGGGCACTGAAGCTTTCTTT
>TRBV2|TRBJ2-7|-|TRBD1|15
CASSEKRTGVYEQYF
TGTGCCAGCAGTGAAAAGAGGACAGGGGTCTACGAGCAGTACTTC
>TRBV27|TRBJ1-4|-|-|14
CASSLWQGYEKLFF
TGTGCCAGCAGTTTATGGCAGGGGTATGAAAAACTGTTTTTT
>TRBV7-2|TRBJ1-5|many|TRBD1|15
CASSLTGEGNQPQHF
TGTGCCAGCAGCTTAACAGGGGAAGGTAATCAGCCCCAGCATTTT
>TRBV7-9|TRBJ1-6|few|-|14
CASSSSVLNSPLHF
TGTGCCAGCAGCTCATCGGTGCTTAATTCACCCCTCCACTTT
>TRBV4-3|TRBJ1-3|-|-|15
CASSQDGGTGNTIYF
TGCGCCAGCAGCCAAGATGGAGGAACTGGAAACACCATATATTTT
>TRBV12-3/TRBV12-4|TRBJ1-5|-|TRBD1|16
CASSGWTGSGNQPQHF
TGTGCCAGCAGTGGGTGGACAGGGAGCGGCAATCAGCCCCAGCATTTT
>TRBV7-8|TRBJ2-7|-|-|13
CASSPPENYEQYF
TGTGCCAGCAGCCCCCCCGAGAACTACGAGCAGTACTTC
>TRBV7-6|TRBJ1-1|-|TRBD1|14
CASRSGGRNTEAFF
TGTGCCAGCAGATCAGGGGGCAGGAACACTGAAGCTTTCTTT
>TRBV7-2|TRBJ1-3|few|-|15
CASSFAGDAGNTIYF
TGTGCCAGCAGCTTTGCTGGAGATGCTGGAAACACCATATATTTT
>TRBV19|TRBJ2-1|-|-|14
CASSIDFVRDGQFF
TGTGCCAGTAGTATAGATTTTGTCAGGGATGGGCAGTTCTTC
>TRBV7-3|TRBJ1-2|medium-sized|TRBD1|14
CASSRGQGSYGYTF
TGTGCCAGCAGCCGCGGACAGGGGTCATATGGCTACACCTTC
>TRBV11-1|TRBJ2-1|-|-|12
CASSQDDIEQFF
TGTGCCAGCAGCCAAGACGATATAGAGCAGTTCTTC
>TRBV7-9|TRBJ1-5|few|-|14
CASSLAGGGQPQHF
TGTGCCAGCAGCTTAGCTGGGGGCGGTCAGCCCCAGCATTTT
>TRBV7-2|TRBJ1-4|few|-|14
CASSSMIGKEKLFF
TGTGCCAGCAGCTCGATGATAGGAAAGGAAAAACTGTTTTTT
>TRBV6-1|TRBJ1-2|-|-|15
CASSELIAVDGGYTF
TGTGCCAGCAGTGAATTAATAGCGGTGGATGGCGGCTACACCTTC
>TRBV7-2|TRBJ1-2|few|-|17
CASSLGGVPTGIYGYTF
TGTGCCAGCAGCTTAGGAGGGGTCCCCACAGGGATATATGGCTACACCTTC
>TRBV6-5|TRBJ1-2|medium-sized|-|14
CASSYSQGSYGYTF
TGTGCCAGCAGTTACTCGCAGGGCAGCTATGGCTACACCTTC
>TRBV27|TRBJ1-4|many|-|16
CASSLIGGITNEKLFF
TGTGCCAGCAGTTTAATCGGCGGAATAACTAATGAAAAACTGTTTTTT
>TRBV6-8|TRBJ1-1|few|-|15
CASTPGTPRNTEAFF
TGTGCCAGCACTCCCGGGACTCCCAGGAACACTGAAGCTTTCTTT